This T cell receptor beta chain was identified in a study of lymphopenia after photon versus proton radiotherapy. Generated by immunoSEQ multiplex PCR, the TCRdb table keeps only in-frame clones and is missing some. This table has about 61,000 clones, 86% appearing once. The CDR3 contains 14 residues. The V end lost 5 bases, the J end lost 1 base, and 11 bases lay between the germline ends. The V gene's germline CDR1 is SGHTA and CDR2 FQGNSA. Source: peripheral blood, taken from a patient treated with photon-based radiotherapy. The sequence was collected from a man aged 35 to 55 with gastric cancer. The chain uses TRBV7-2 and TRBJ1-1; D gene unclear. The CDR3 here is CASSPSLKNTEAFF. The DNA of the CDR3 is TGTGCCAGCAGCCCGTCCCTCAAGAACACTGAAGCTTTCTTT. The entire variable domain, with the rest obtained from reference TRBV7-2 and TRBJ1-1, is as follows: GAGVSQSPSNKVTEKGKDVELRCDPISGHTALYWYRQSLGQGLEFLIYFQGNSAPDKSGLPSDRFSAERTGGSVSTLTIQRTQQEDSAVYLCASSPSLKNTEAFFGQGTRLTVV.